This T cell receptor beta chain is from a study of CD8 T cells in ankylosing spondylitis. This clonotype was seen a few times. As yet, its antigen is unknown. TCRdb passed the 5' RACE reads through MiXCR, listing each CDR3 protein once. The sample lists roughly 670,000 distinct CDR3 sequences, about 20% seen once, with roughly a fifth in the top ten. The CDR3 totals 16 residues. The trim removed 5 bases at V and 9 bases at J, leaving 12 bases unmatched. Study outcomes and limitations: Previous work reported some of these motif variants in the synovial fluid and blood of reactive arthritis. Blood of patients with ankylosing spondylitis appeared to be characterized by a TCR beta motif of several highly homologous variants.

The sample comprised blood, either unsorted or a sorted T cell fraction (not recorded which). The origin of this receptor is a male donor with ankylosing spondylitis. This chain connects TRBV12-3 or TRBV12-4 to TRBJ2-1; 11 nucleotides match TRBD2. This CDR3 is CASSPRGLAGGSEQFF. CDR3 bases: TGTGCCAGCAGTCCCCGAGGGCTAGCGGGGGGTAGTGAGCAGTTCTTC.